Listed below are T cell receptor beta chains from one sample, sequenced in a study of blood T cell repertoires in COVID-19. Libraries were prepared by immunoSEQ multiplex PCR; TCRdb keeps only in-frame clonotypes and omits some of them. The table lists about 82,000 clones, around 83% of them singletons. Sample: peripheral blood. These receptors came from a woman aged 60-75 years with acute or convalescent COVID-19. Both conserved end residues are part of each CDR3. The order of the fields is D gene, clone size, V gene, J gene, CDR3 DNA, CDR3 protein. A D gene is named only where the DNA matches it firmly. Size is omitted from some rows. Given values are once, few, many or a class for expanded clones.

D gene: NA; clone size: NA; V gene: TRBV7-8; J gene: TRBJ1-2; CDR3 DNA: TGTGCCAGCAGCAGGAGCCTTACAGGTTCCCCTCTTTATGGCTACACCTTC; CDR3 protein: CASSRSLTGSPLYGYTF
D gene: TRBD2; clone size: NA; V gene: TRBV28; J gene: TRBJ2-7; CDR3 DNA: TGTGCCAGCATGGGCGGGGGGCAGCACTACGAGCAGTACTTC; CDR3 protein: CASMGGGQHYEQYF
D gene: NA; clone size: NA; V gene: TRBV11-3; J gene: TRBJ2-3; CDR3 DNA: TGTGCCAGCAGCGGGAGAAGCGATACGCAGTATTTT; CDR3 protein: CASSGRSDTQYF
D gene: NA; clone size: NA; V gene: TRBV19; J gene: TRBJ1-1; CDR3 DNA: TGTGCCAGTAGTACCCGCCATCGGGGGGACACTGAAGCTTTCTTT; CDR3 protein: CASSTRHRGDTEAFF
D gene: NA; clone size: NA; V gene: TRBV18; J gene: TRBJ1-2; CDR3 DNA: TGTGCCAGCTCACCAATCATCTCGCCTACAGACGCTAACTATGGCTACACCTTC; CDR3 protein: CASSPIISPTDANYGYTF
D gene: NA; clone size: NA; V gene: TRBV2; J gene: TRBJ1-3; CDR3 DNA: TGTGCCAGCAGTGAAGGCAGTTACACCATATATTTT; CDR3 protein: CASSEGSYTIYF
D gene: NA; clone size: NA; V gene: TRBV12-3/TRBV12-4; J gene: TRBJ2-3; CDR3 DNA: TGTGCCAGCAGACAAGTTTCGGGAGATACGCAGTATTTT; CDR3 protein: CASRQVSGDTQYF
D gene: NA; clone size: NA; V gene: TRBV2; J gene: TRBJ1-2; CDR3 DNA: TGTGCCAGCACCCTCCTACAGGGCTCCCTACTAAACTATGGCTACACCTTC; CDR3 protein: CASTLLQGSLLNYGYTF
D gene: NA; clone size: NA; V gene: TRBV14; J gene: TRBJ2-7; CDR3 DNA: TGTGCCAGCAGCAAATTGGGGCTGGAGCAGTACTTC; CDR3 protein: CASSKLGLEQYF
D gene: TRBD2; clone size: NA; V gene: TRBV10-1; J gene: TRBJ2-1; CDR3 DNA: TGCGCCAGCAGCCCCGGACTAGCGGGAGCGGTGGAGCAGTTCTTC; CDR3 protein: CASSPGLAGAVEQFF
D gene: NA; clone size: NA; V gene: TRBV18; J gene: TRBJ1-2; CDR3 DNA: TGTGCCAGCTCACCAATTACAGACAACTATGGCTACACCTTC; CDR3 protein: CASSPITDNYGYTF
D gene: TRBD1; clone size: NA; V gene: TRBV6-1; J gene: TRBJ1-5; CDR3 DNA: TGTGCCAGCAGCCAGACAGGGTCCCCGGATCAGCCCCAGCATTTT; CDR3 protein: CASSQTGSPDQPQHF
D gene: TRBD2; clone size: NA; V gene: TRBV5-1; J gene: TRBJ2-3; CDR3 DNA: TGCGCCAGCAGCCCGGGACTAGCGGGAGGGGCAGATACGCAGTATTTT; CDR3 protein: CASSPGLAGGADTQYF
D gene: TRBD2; clone size: NA; V gene: TRBV19; J gene: TRBJ2-1; CDR3 DNA: TGTGCCAGTAGTATCCGACTAGCGGGATCGATCTACAATGAGCAGTTCTTC; CDR3 protein: CASSIRLAGSIYNEQFF
D gene: TRBD1; clone size: NA; V gene: TRBV29-1; J gene: TRBJ2-7; CDR3 DNA: TGCAGCGTTGAAGCTGAGGTAGGGGGCGACGAGCAGTACTTC; CDR3 protein: CSVEAEVGGDEQYF
D gene: NA; clone size: NA; V gene: TRBV5-1; J gene: TRBJ1-2; CDR3 DNA: TGCGCCAGCAGCTTGGAGGGCAGGGAAGGTGGTGGCTACACCTTC; CDR3 protein: CASSLEGREGGGYTF
D gene: NA; clone size: once; V gene: TRBV23-1; J gene: TRBJ2-5; CDR3 DNA: TGCGCCAGCAGTCAACCTTCGGGACTAGGGGGCTCCCGGGAGACCCAGTACTTC; CDR3 protein: CASSQPSGLGGSRETQYF
D gene: TRBD2; clone size: many; V gene: TRBV5-4; J gene: TRBJ2-2; CDR3 DNA: TGTGCCAGCAGCACTGAGCGGGGGGATTTGTTTTTT; CDR3 protein: CASSTERGDLFF
D gene: NA; clone size: NA; V gene: TRBV5-1; J gene: TRBJ1-2; CDR3 DNA: TGCGCCAGCAGCTCTGAGCCTAACTATGGCTACACCTTC; CDR3 protein: CASSSEPNYGYTF
D gene: NA; clone size: once; V gene: TRBV10-3; J gene: TRBJ2-7; CDR3 DNA: TGTGCCATCAGTGATGAGAGGACAGCCTACGAGCAGTACTTC; CDR3 protein: CAISDERTAYEQYF
D gene: TRBD2; clone size: NA; V gene: TRBV4-3; J gene: TRBJ2-5; CDR3 DNA: TGCGCCAGCAGCCAAGCCCCCGGCGGGACTAGCGGCCAAGAGACCCAGTACTTC; CDR3 protein: CASSQAPGGTSGQETQYF
D gene: NA; clone size: NA; V gene: TRBV10-1; J gene: TRBJ2-5; CDR3 DNA: TGCGCCAGCAGTGAAGGGGCAGGGTACGAGACCCAGTACTTC; CDR3 protein: CASSEGAGYETQYF
D gene: TRBD1; clone size: few; V gene: TRBV24-1; J gene: TRBJ1-1; CDR3 DNA: TGTGCCACCAGTGATCCCCGACAGGGGGACGGCACTGAAGCTTTCTTT; CDR3 protein: CATSDPRQGDGTEAFF
D gene: NA; clone size: NA; V gene: TRBV7-2; J gene: TRBJ2-7; CDR3 DNA: TGTGCCAGCAGCTCCGGGGGGCTTGCCTACGAGCAGTACTTC; CDR3 protein: CASSSGGLAYEQYF
D gene: TRBD1; clone size: NA; V gene: TRBV24-1; J gene: TRBJ1-5; CDR3 DNA: TGTGCCACCAGTGACCCGCCGGGACAGGAACAGCATTTT; CDR3 protein: CATSDPPGQEQHF
D gene: TRBD1; clone size: NA; V gene: TRBV6-5; J gene: TRBJ2-5; CDR3 DNA: TGTGCCAGCAGTTCTACCGGGACAGGGGAAGAGACCCAGTACTTC; CDR3 protein: CASSSTGTGEETQYF
D gene: NA; clone size: NA; V gene: TRBV5-4; J gene: TRBJ2-3; CDR3 DNA: TGTGCCAGCAGCCTAGGAGATACGCAGTATTTT; CDR3 protein: CASSLGDTQYF
D gene: NA; clone size: NA; V gene: TRBV30; J gene: TRBJ1-1; CDR3 DNA: TGTGCCTGGAGTGTGGGCCTTGTCACTGAAGCTTTCTTT; CDR3 protein: CAWSVGLVTEAFF
D gene: NA; clone size: once; V gene: TRBV3-1/TRBV3-2; J gene: TRBJ2-1; CDR3 DNA: TGTGCCAGCAGCCAAGTGGCTTACAATGAGCAGTTCTTC; CDR3 protein: CASSQVAYNEQFF
D gene: NA; clone size: NA; V gene: TRBV7-9; J gene: TRBJ1-1; CDR3 DNA: TGTGCCAGCAGCCAAACGGGGGTTCTGGTCTCAGCTTTCTTT; CDR3 protein: CASSQTGVLVSAFF
D gene: NA; clone size: NA; V gene: TRBV3-1/TRBV3-2; J gene: TRBJ1-1; CDR3 DNA: TGTGCCAGCGTCAGGAACACTGAAGCTTTCTTT; CDR3 protein: CASVRNTEAFF
D gene: NA; clone size: NA; V gene: TRBV12-3/TRBV12-4; J gene: TRBJ1-1; CDR3 DNA: TGTGCCAGCAGCATCACTGAGAACACTGAAGCTTTCTTT; CDR3 protein: CASSITENTEAFF
D gene: TRBD1; clone size: NA; V gene: TRBV5-8; J gene: TRBJ1-5; CDR3 DNA: TGTGCCAGCAGCTCCGGGACAGGGGTTCCTAATCAGCCCCAGCATTTT; CDR3 protein: CASSSGTGVPNQPQHF
D gene: TRBD1; clone size: few; V gene: TRBV6-5; J gene: TRBJ1-2; CDR3 DNA: TGTGCCAGCAGTTACACGAGACAGGGTGGCTATGGCTACACCTTC; CDR3 protein: CASSYTRQGGYGYTF
D gene: NA; clone size: NA; V gene: TRBV5-6; J gene: TRBJ1-2; CDR3 DNA: TGTGCCAGCAGCTGGGTACGGGGACTCTATGGCTACACCTTC; CDR3 protein: CASSWVRGLYGYTF
D gene: NA; clone size: NA; V gene: TRBV11-2; J gene: TRBJ2-2; CDR3 DNA: TGTGCCAGCAGCTTAGTATCCCCCTGGAACACCGGGGAGCTGTTTTTT; CDR3 protein: CASSLVSPWNTGELFF
D gene: TRBD2; clone size: NA; V gene: TRBV4-3; J gene: TRBJ2-1; CDR3 DNA: TGCGCCAGCAGCCAAACCCTAGCGGGGGGGCAGAATGAGCAGTTCTTC; CDR3 protein: CASSQTLAGGQNEQFF
D gene: NA; clone size: NA; V gene: TRBV30; J gene: TRBJ1-1; CDR3 DNA: TGTGCCTGGAGTGTCTTAATGGAGACCGCTGAAGCTTTCTTT; CDR3 protein: CAWSVLMETAEAFF
D gene: NA; clone size: NA; V gene: TRBV11-3; J gene: TRBJ2-3; CDR3 DNA: TGTGCCAGCAGCCCCGGGACAGATACGCAGTATTTT; CDR3 protein: CASSPGTDTQYF
D gene: TRBD1; clone size: NA; V gene: TRBV5-1; J gene: TRBJ1-1; CDR3 DNA: TGCGCCAGCAGCCGGACAGGTTTGAACACTGAAGCTTTCTTT; CDR3 protein: CASSRTGLNTEAFF
D gene: NA; clone size: NA; V gene: TRBV19; J gene: TRBJ1-4; CDR3 DNA: TGTGCCAGTAGCAGCCGGCTGGGGGGGAGTGAAAAACTGTTTTTT; CDR3 protein: CASSSRLGGSEKLFF
D gene: NA; clone size: NA; V gene: TRBV25-1; J gene: TRBJ2-3; CDR3 DNA: TGTGCCAGCAGTCCCCTGGGCCAGACAGATACGCAGTATTTT; CDR3 protein: CASSPLGQTDTQYF
D gene: NA; clone size: NA; V gene: TRBV12-3/TRBV12-4; J gene: TRBJ1-2; CDR3 DNA: TGTGCCAGCAGCTCCAGCGACTATGGCTACACCTTC; CDR3 protein: CASSSSDYGYTF
D gene: NA; clone size: NA; V gene: TRBV19; J gene: TRBJ1-5; CDR3 DNA: TGTGCCAGTAGTATATGGGGGGAGTACAATCAGCCCCAGCATTTT; CDR3 protein: CASSIWGEYNQPQHF
D gene: NA; clone size: once; V gene: TRBV2; J gene: TRBJ1-2; CDR3 DNA: TGTGCCAGCAGTGAAATGGCCCTAGCGGGCTACACCTTC; CDR3 protein: CASSEMALAGYTF
D gene: NA; clone size: NA; V gene: TRBV27; J gene: TRBJ1-2; CDR3 DNA: TGTGCCAGCAGTTTAATAGGCAGGGCGACGGCTAATAACTATGGCTACACCTTC; CDR3 protein: CASSLIGRATANNYGYTF
D gene: NA; clone size: NA; V gene: TRBV19; J gene: TRBJ1-2; CDR3 DNA: TGTGCCAGTAGTATGTACAGTAACTATGGCTACACCTTC; CDR3 protein: CASSMYSNYGYTF
D gene: NA; clone size: few; V gene: TRBV6-6; J gene: TRBJ2-2; CDR3 DNA: TGTGCCAGCAGGCCCACCGACTCGTTTACCGGGGAGCTGTTTTTT; CDR3 protein: CASRPTDSFTGELFF
D gene: TRBD1; clone size: NA; V gene: TRBV29-1; J gene: TRBJ2-7; CDR3 DNA: TGCAGCGTTGAAGATCCGGGGACAGGTTCCTACGAGCAGTACTTC; CDR3 protein: CSVEDPGTGSYEQYF
D gene: NA; clone size: NA; V gene: TRBV30; J gene: TRBJ2-1; CDR3 DNA: TGTGCCTGGAGGCGGGACAGCTTCAATGAGCAGTTCTTC; CDR3 protein: CAWRRDSFNEQFF
D gene: TRBD1; clone size: once; V gene: TRBV6-5; J gene: TRBJ1-2; CDR3 DNA: TGTGCCAGCAGTTCCTTATCCACAGGGGATTTATTTGGCTACACCTTC; CDR3 protein: CASSSLSTGDLFGYTF